This T cell receptor beta chain was captured by sequencing in a study of blood T cell repertoires in COVID-19. This CDR3 region has 17 residues. Germline V gives CDR1 SGHVS, CDR2 FNYEAQ. The J segment lost 3 bases and the V segment lost 5 bases, leaving 11 bases of the junction unmatched. This table comes from immunoSEQ multiplex PCR, and its TCRdb copy is limited to in-frame clones, with some not included. This table has around 230,000 clones, around 86% appearing once. The chain employs TRBV7-6 and TRBJ2-3; 10 bases are a match to TRBD2. The receptor's source is a woman aged 40 to 55 with acute COVID-19. The sample was PBMCs or T cells enriched from blood (not recorded which). CDR3 sequence reads: CASSGGMASGSTDTQYF. In nucleotides, the CDR3 is TGTGCCAGCAGCGGAGGGATGGCTAGCGGGAGTACAGATACGCAGTATTTT.